The subject of this entry is one T cell receptor beta chain. These data originate in a study of CD8+ T cells in alopecia areata. On the study more broadly: Oral tofacitinib (5 to 10 mg twice daily) was administered to treated patients. A 6-month off-drug phase came after tofacitinib, which had lasted 6 to 18 months.

Extracted RNA was reverse transcribed into cDNA, the sequencing template. Method: immunoSEQ multiplex PCR; TCRdb's copy keeps in-frame clones and lacks some. The sample consists of a few hundred thousand clones, more than 30% of them appearing once. CDR1 MGHRA and CDR2 YSYEKL come from the germline V gene. The CDR3 loop spans 17 amino acids. V was clipped by 1 base and J by 8 bases; unmatched bases: 14. The treatment denotes: oral pan-JAK inhibitor, 5-10 mg twice daily. Individuals with alopecia areata gave both lesional scalp punch biopsies and peripheral blood for collection. The TCR sequence derives from a human donor with alopecia areata. Sequencing was performed on CD4+ T cells sorted from blood, taken at approximately week 31, from a patient treated with tofacitinib. V is TRBV4-1 and J is TRBJ1-2, with 9 bases aligning to TRBD1. This CDR3 reads CASSQGAARDRVGGYTF. The CDR3 coding sequence is TGCGCCAGCAGCCAAGGAGCTGCCCGGGACAGGGTTGGGGGCTACACCTTC.